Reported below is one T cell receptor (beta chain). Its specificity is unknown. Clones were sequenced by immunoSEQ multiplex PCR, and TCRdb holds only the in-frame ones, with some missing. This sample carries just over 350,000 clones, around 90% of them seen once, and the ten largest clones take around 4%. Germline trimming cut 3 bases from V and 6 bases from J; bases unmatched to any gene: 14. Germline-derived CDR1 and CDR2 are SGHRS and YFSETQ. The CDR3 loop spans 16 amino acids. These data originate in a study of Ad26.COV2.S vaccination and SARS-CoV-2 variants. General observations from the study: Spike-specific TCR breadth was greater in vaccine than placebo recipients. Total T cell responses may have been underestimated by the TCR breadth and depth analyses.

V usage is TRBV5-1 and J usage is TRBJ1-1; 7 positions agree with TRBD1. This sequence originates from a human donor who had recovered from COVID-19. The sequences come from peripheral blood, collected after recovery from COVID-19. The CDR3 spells CASSSDPGQRSAEAFF. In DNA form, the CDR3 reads TGCGCCAGCAGCTCGGACCCGGGACAGCGGTCAGCTGAAGCTTTCTTT.